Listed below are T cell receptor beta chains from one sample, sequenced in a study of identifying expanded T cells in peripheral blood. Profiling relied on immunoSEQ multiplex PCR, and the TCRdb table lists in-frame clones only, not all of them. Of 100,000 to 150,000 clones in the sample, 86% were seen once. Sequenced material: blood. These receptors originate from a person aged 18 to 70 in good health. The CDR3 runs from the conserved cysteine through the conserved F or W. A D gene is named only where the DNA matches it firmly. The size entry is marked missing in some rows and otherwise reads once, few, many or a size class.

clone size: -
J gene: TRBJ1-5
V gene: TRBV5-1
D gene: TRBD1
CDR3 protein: CASSSTGTGCLVGNQPQHF
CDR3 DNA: TGCGCCAGCAGCTCTACCGGGACAGGGTGTTTAGTTGGCAATCAGCCCCAGCATTTT

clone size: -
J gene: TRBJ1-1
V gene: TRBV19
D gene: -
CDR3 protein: CASSPERGAITEAFF
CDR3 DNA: TGTGCCAGTAGTCCCGAGAGGGGGGCGATCACTGAAGCTTTCTTT

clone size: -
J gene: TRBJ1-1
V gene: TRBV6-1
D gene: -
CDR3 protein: CASSEMNMNTEAFF
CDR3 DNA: TGTGCCAGCAGTGAAATGAATATGAACACTGAAGCTTTCTTT

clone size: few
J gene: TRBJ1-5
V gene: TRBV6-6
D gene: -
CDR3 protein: CASKERNNQPQHF
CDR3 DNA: TGTGCCAGCAAGGAAAGGAACAATCAGCCCCAGCATTTT

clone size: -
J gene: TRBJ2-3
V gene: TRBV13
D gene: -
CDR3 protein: CASSLIQGTQYF
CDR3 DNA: TGTGCCAGCAGCTTAATACAGGGAACGCAGTATTTT

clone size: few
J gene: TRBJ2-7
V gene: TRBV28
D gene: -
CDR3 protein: CASWGRDEQYF
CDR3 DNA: TGTGCCAGCTGGGGTAGGGACGAGCAGTACTTC

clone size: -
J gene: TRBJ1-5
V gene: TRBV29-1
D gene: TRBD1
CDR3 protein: CSVVPTTGEPQHF
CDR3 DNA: TGCAGCGTTGTCCCGACGACAGGGGAGCCCCAGCATTTT

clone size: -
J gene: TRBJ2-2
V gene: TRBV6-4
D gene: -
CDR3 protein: CASQVLRNTGELFF
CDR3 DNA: TGTGCCAGCCAAGTGTTACGAAACACCGGGGAGCTGTTTTTT

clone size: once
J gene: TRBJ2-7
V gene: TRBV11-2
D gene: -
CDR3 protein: CASSFIPSYEQYF
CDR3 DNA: TGTGCCAGCAGCTTTATACCTTCCTACGAGCAGTACTTC

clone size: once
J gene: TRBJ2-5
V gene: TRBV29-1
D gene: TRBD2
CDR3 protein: CSVAVTGGPGETQYF
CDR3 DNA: TGCAGCGTTGCGGTAACGGGGGGGCCAGGGGAGACCCAGTACTTC

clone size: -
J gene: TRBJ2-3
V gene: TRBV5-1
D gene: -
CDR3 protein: CASSPFAADTQYF
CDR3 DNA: TGCGCCAGCAGCCCGTTTGCGGCGGATACGCAGTATTTT

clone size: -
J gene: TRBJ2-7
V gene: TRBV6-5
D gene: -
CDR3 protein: CASSYSNGGRDEQYF
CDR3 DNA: TGTGCCAGCAGTTACTCGAATGGGGGAAGGGACGAGCAGTACTTC

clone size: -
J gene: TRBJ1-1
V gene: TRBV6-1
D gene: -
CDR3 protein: CATSVARDTEAFF
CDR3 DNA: TGTGCCACCTCCGTAGCCCGGGACACTGAAGCTTTCTTT

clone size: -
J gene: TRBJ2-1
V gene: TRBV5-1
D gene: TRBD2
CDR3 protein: CASSLDALAGVFEQFF
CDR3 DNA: TGCGCCAGCAGCTTGGATGCCCTAGCGGGAGTATTTGAGCAGTTCTTC

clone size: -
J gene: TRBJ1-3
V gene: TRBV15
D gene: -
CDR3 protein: CATSRDGAFGGNTIYF
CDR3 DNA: TGTGCCACCAGCAGAGATGGGGCCTTTGGAGGAAACACCATATATTTT

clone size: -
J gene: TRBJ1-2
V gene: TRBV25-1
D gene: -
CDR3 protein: CASSEFGSGYGYTF
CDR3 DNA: TGTGCCAGCAGTGAATTCGGGAGCGGCTATGGCTACACCTTC

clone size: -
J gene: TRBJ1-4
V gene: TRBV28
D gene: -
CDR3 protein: CASSLSGPGGEKLFF
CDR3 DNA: TGTGCCAGCAGTTTATCGGGACCCGGCGGAGAAAAACTGTTTTTT

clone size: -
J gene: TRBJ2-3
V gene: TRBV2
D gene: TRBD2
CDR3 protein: CASYPLAPGLAGLGTDTQYF
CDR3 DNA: TGTGCCAGCTACCCCCTAGCCCCGGGACTAGCGGGGTTAGGCACAGATACGCAGTATTTT

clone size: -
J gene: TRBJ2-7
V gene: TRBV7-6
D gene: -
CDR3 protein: CASSLDGEWQYF
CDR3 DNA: TGTGCCAGCAGCTTAGACGGGGAGTGGCAGTACTTC

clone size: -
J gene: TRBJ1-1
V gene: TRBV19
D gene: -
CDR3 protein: CATRGALWNTEAFF
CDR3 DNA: TGTGCCACTAGGGGGGCTTTATGGAACACTGAAGCTTTCTTT

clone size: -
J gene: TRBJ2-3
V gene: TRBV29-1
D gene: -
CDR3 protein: CSAAPGTDTQYF
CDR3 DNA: TGCAGCGCAGCTCCCGGCACAGATACGCAGTATTTT

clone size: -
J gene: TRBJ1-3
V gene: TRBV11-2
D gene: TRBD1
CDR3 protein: CASSLVITPGGGNTIYF
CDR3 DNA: TGTGCCAGCAGCTTAGTAATCACCCCAGGGGGTGGAAACACCATATATTTT

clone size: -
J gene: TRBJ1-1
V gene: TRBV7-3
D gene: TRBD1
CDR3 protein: CASSPQAGQATTEAFF
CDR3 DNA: TGTGCCAGCAGCCCCCAGGCCGGACAGGCGACCACTGAAGCTTTCTTT

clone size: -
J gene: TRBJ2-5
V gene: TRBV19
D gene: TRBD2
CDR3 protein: CASTRLAGSQETQYF
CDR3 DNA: TGTGCCAGTACCCGACTAGCGGGAAGCCAAGAGACCCAGTACTTC

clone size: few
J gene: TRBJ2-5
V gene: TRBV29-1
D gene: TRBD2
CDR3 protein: CSNSGGSVETQYF
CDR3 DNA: TGCAGCAACAGCGGGGGTTCCGTGGAGACCCAGTACTTC

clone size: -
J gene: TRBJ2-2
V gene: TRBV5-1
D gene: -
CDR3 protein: CASSLETGTTGELFF
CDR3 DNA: TGCGCCAGCAGCTTGGAGACAGGCACCACCGGGGAGCTGTTTTTT

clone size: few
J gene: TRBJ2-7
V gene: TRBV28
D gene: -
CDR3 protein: CASYLTRDSNEQYF
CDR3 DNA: TGTGCCAGCTATCTAACCCGGGACTCGAACGAGCAGTACTTC

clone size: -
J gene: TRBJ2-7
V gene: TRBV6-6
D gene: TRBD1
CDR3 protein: CASSTGTGSVEQYF
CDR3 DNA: TGTGCCAGCAGTACTGGGACAGGGTCGGTCGAGCAGTACTTC

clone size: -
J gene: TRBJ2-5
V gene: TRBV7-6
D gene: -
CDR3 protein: CASSLAMARGVETQYF
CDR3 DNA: TGTGCCAGCAGCTTAGCGATGGCCAGGGGGGTAGAGACCCAGTACTTC

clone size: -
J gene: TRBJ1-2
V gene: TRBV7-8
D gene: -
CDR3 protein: CASRAGVQNYGYTF
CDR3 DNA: TGTGCCAGCAGGGCGGGAGTCCAGAACTATGGCTACACCTTC

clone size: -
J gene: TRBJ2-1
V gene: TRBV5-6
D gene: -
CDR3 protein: CASSLAASVLSSYNEQFF
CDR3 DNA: TGTGCCAGCAGCTTGGCCGCAAGTGTCCTAAGCTCCTACAATGAGCAGTTCTTC

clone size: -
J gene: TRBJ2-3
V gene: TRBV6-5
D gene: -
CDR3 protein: CASSYSRGAGDTQYF
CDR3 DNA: TGTGCCAGCAGTTACTCCAGGGGAGCGGGAGATACGCAGTATTTT

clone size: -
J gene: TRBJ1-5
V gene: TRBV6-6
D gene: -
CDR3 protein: CASSPSTVGNQPQHF
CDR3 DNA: TGTGCCAGCAGCCCCTCTACTGTTGGCAATCAGCCCCAGCATTTT

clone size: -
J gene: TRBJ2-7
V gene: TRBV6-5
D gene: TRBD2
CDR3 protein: CASSQAGGPREQYF
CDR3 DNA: TGTGCCAGCAGCCAAGCGGGAGGGCCTCGGGAGCAGTACTTC

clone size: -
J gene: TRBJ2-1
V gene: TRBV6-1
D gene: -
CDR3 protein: CASRDPYNEQFF
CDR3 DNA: TGTGCCAGCAGGGATCCTTACAATGAGCAGTTCTTC

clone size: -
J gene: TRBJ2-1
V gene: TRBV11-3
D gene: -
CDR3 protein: CASSERRHNNEQFF
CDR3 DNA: TGTGCCAGCAGCGAAAGGAGACACAACAATGAGCAGTTCTTC

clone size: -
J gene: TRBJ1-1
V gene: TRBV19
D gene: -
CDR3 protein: CASSPPVRVYTEAFF
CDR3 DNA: TGTGCCAGTAGCCCTCCCGTGAGGGTATACACTGAAGCTTTCTTT

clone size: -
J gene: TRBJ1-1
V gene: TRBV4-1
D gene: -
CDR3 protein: CASGVGGQLITEAFF
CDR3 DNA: TGCGCCAGCGGCGTGGGTGGGCAGCTTATCACTGAAGCTTTCTTT

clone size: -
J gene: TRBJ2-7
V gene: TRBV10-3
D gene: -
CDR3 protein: CATTGQGTYEQYF
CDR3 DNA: TGTGCCACTACCGGGCAGGGGACCTACGAGCAGTACTTC

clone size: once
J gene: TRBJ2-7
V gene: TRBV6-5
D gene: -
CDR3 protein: CASSLSESSYEQYF
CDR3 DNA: TGTGCCAGCAGTCTCAGCGAGAGCTCCTACGAGCAGTACTTC

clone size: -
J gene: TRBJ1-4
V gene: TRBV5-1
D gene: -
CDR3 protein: CASSLAGGSEKLFF
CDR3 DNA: TGCGCCAGCAGCTTGGCGGGCGGGAGTGAAAAACTGTTTTTT

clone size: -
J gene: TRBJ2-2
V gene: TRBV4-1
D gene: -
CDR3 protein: CASSPRTAGTGELFF
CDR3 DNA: TGCGCCAGCAGCCCCCGGACTGCAGGTACCGGGGAGCTGTTTTTT

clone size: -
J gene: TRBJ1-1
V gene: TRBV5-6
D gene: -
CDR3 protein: CASSLAANTEAFF
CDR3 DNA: TGTGCCAGCAGCTTGGCGGCAAACACTGAAGCTTTCTTT

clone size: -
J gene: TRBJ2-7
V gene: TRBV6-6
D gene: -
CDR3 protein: CASSPWTAYEQYF
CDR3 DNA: TGTGCCAGCAGTCCCTGGACAGCCTACGAGCAGTACTTC

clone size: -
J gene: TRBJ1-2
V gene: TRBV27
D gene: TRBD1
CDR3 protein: CASRTWGQPGGYTF
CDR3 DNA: TGTGCCAGCAGAACTTGGGGACAGCCCGGGGGCTACACCTTC

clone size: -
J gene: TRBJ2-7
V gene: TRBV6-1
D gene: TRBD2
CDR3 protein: CASTWTSGNSYEQYF
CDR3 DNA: TGTGCCAGCACTTGGACTAGCGGGAACTCCTACGAGCAGTACTTC

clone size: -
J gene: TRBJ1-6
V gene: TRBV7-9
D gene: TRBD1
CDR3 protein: CASSRTGGLGGSPLHF
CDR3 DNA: TGTGCCAGCAGCAGAACAGGGGGCCTGGGAGGTTCACCCCTCCACTTT